The 9 T cell receptor beta chains reported below all come from one sample, sequenced in a study of shared clonotypes between healthy human individuals. TCRdb keeps only in-frame clones here, not all; method: immunoSEQ multiplex PCR. The table lists some 96,000 clones, over 40% of them singletons. Sequencing was done on a sample of PBMCs. The receptors originated from a woman in her 40s in good health. Some clones in this sample may be carry-over from other donors' samples.

The rearrangement joins TRBV29-1 to TRBJ2-1; D call uncertain. V dropped 6 bases and J dropped 3 bases, with 3 bases sitting between them. Germline V CDR1 and CDR2: SQVTM, ANQGSEA. This CDR3 has 10 residues. The CDR3 coding sequence is TGCAGCGTGTTCTACAATGAGCAGTTCTTC. It codes for CSVFYNEQFF.

The gene calls are TRBV4-1 and TRBJ2-7; the D gene is possibly TRBD1 (6 bases). The germline V gene has CDR1 MGHRA and CDR2 YSYEKL. V shed 4 bases and J shed 2 bases, with 12 bases lying between them. There are 14 residues in the CDR3. CDR3 DNA: TGCGCCAGCAGCCGGGACACCCTTCCCTACGAGCAGTACTTC. It is translated as CASSRDTLPYEQYF.

A few counts support this clone. This chain joins TRBV5-4 and TRBJ2-5, with TRBD2 as a possible D gene (5 bases). The J call may be in error: the DNA end matches TRBJ2-7 better. The CDR3 is 13 residues long. Germline-derived CDR1 and CDR2 are SGHNT and YYREEE (reference sequence). Here the CDR3 reads CASSWRPLDEQYF. As DNA, the CDR3 is TGTGCCAGCAGTTGGAGGCCCCTAGACGAGCAGTACTTC.

This clone came up a few times. The chain has TRBV6-5 and TRBJ2-1; D remains ambiguous. V was shortened by 5 bases and J by 8 bases, with 10 bases between the two germline ends. The CDR3 contains 12 residues. CDR1 is MNHEY, CDR2 SVGAGI, per germline. The DNA of the CDR3 is TGTGCCAGCAGTCTCCGTTTGGATGAGCAGTTCTTC. Protein: CASSLRLDEQFF.

CDR3: CASSQEVGTRGYNEQFF. CDR3 DNA sequence: TGCGCCAGCAGCCAAGAGGTTGGGACTAGGGGGTACAATGAGCAGTTCTTC. The rearrangement uses TRBV4-3 and TRBJ2-1, with 8 nucleotides matching TRBD2. V gave up 0 bases and J gave up 4 bases; unmatched junction bases: 8. In germline, CDR1 is LGHNA, CDR2 YSLEER. This CDR3 has 17 amino acids.

As concerns this clone: Sequence at one end of the junction differs from germline and may be a read error. The chain uses TRBV9 and TRBJ2-1, with 7 bases fitting TRBD2. Germline CDR1 reads SGDLS; CDR2 reads YYNGEE. This CDR3 region has 15 residues. The CDR3, as DNA: TGTGCCGGCAGCGTAGCAGGGACTACTTACAATGAGCAGTTCTTC. This translates into CAGSVAGTTYNEQFF.

The chain carries TRBV29-1 and TRBJ2-5; no firm D call. With the DNA end fitting TRBJ2-7 better, the J assignment may be wrong. The CDR3 runs to 13 residues. The germline CDR1 and CDR2 sequences are SQVTM and ANQGSEA. The CDR3 loop reads CSVGSPRTGEQYF. The CDR3, as DNA: TGCAGCGTTGGGTCTCCCAGAACGGGCGAGCAGTACTTC.

This clone has just one count. The rearrangement links TRBV5-1 to TRBJ2-5; D is unclear. The J call is in doubt because the DNA end fits TRBJ2-7 better. Germline V gene lookup returns CDR1 SGHRS and CDR2 YFSETQ. This CDR3 spans 12 amino acids. The CDR3 spells CASSFSTDEQYF. The CDR3 coding sequence is TGCGCCAGCAGCTTCTCTACCGACGAGCAGTACTTC.

The chain carries TRBV30 and TRBJ2-1; 7 bases agree with TRBD2. Per germline, CDR1 GTSNPN and CDR2 SVGIG (reference sequence). CDR3 length: 15 amino acids. Trimming removed 0 bases from V and 3 bases from J; junction bases left unmatched: 5. The CDR3 nucleotides are TGTGCCTGGAGTGTTACTAGCGCGCGCTACAATGAGCAGTTCTTC. Translating it yields CAWSVTSARYNEQFF.